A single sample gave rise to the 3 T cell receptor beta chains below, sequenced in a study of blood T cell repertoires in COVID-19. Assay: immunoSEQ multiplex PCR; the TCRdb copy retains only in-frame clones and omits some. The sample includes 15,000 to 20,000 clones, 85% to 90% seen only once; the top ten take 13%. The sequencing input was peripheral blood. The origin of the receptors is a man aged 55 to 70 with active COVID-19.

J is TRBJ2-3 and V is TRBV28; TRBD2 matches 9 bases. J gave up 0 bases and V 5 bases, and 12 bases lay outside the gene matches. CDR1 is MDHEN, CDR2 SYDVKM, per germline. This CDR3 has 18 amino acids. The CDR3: CASSLARAGGYSTDTQYF. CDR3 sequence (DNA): TGTGCCAGCAGTCTAGCTCGGGCGGGGGGGTATAGCACAGATACGCAGTATTTT.

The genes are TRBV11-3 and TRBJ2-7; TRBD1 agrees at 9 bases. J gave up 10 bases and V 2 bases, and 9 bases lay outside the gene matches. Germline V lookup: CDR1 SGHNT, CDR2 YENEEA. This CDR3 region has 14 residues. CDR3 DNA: TGTGCCAGCAGCTTACCCACGACAGGGGGGGGTCAGTACTTC. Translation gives CASSLPTTGGGQYF.

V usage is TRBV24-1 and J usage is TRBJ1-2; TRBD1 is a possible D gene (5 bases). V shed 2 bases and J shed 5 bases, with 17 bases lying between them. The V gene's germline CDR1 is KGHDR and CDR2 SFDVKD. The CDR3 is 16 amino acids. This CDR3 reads CATSDSAPPGQYGYTF. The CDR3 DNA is TGTGCCACCAGTGATTCCGCACCTCCAGGGCAGTATGGCTACACCTTC.